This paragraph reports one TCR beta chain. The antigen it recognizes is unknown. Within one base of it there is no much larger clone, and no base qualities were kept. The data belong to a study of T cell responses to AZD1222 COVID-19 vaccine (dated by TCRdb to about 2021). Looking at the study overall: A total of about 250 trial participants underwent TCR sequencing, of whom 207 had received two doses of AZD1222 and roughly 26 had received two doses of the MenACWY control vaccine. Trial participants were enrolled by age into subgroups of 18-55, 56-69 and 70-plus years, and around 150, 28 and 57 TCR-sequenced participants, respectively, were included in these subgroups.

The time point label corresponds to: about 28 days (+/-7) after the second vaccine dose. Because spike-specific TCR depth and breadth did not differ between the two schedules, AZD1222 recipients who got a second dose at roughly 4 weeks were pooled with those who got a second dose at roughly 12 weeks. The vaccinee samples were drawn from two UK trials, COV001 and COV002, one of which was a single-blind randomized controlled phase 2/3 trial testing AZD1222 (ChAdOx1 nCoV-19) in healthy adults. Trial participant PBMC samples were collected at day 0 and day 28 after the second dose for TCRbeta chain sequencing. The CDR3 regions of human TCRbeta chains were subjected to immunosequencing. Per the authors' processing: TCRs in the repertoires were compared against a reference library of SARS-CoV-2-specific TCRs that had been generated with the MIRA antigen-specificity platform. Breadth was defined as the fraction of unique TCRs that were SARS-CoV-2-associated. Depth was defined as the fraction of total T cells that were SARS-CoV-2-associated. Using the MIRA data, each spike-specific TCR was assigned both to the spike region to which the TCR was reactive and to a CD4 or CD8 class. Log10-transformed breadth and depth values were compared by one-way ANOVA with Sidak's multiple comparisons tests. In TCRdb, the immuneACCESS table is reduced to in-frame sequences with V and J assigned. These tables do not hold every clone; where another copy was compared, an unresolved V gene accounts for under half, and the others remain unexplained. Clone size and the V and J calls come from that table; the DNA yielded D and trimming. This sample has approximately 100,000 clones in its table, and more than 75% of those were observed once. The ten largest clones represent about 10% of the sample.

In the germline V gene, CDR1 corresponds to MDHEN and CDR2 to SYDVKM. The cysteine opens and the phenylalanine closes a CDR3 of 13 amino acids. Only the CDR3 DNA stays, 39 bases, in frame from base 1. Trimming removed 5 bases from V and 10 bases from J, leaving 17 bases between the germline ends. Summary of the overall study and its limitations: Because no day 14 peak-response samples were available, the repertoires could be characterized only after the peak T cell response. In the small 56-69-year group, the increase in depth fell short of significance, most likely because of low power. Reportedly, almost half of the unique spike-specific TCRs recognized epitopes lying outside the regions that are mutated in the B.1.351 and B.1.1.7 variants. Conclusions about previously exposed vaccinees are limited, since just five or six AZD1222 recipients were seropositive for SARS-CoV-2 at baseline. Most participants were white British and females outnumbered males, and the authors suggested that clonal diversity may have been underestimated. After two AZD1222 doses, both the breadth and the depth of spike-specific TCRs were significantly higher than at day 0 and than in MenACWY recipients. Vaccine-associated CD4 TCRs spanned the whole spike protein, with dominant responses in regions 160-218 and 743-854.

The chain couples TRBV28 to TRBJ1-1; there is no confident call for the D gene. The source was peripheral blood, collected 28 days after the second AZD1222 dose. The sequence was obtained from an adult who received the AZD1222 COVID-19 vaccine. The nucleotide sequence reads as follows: TGTGCCAGCAGTCCGCAGCCAGCAGACCGAGCTTTCTTT. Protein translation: CASSPQPADRAFF. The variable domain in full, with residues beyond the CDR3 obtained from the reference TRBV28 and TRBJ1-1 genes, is DVKVTQSSRYLVKRTGEKVFLECVQDMDHENMFWYRQDPGLGLRLIYFSYDVKMKEKGDIPEGYSVSREKKERFSLILESASTNQTSMYLCASSPQPADRAFFGQGTRLTVV.